Listed here are 32 T cell receptor beta chains from one sample, sequenced in a study of cytomegalovirus exposure and HLA in healthy donors. The study ran its PCR with 60 Vbeta and 13 Jbeta primers. Clones were sequenced by immunoSEQ multiplex PCR, and TCRdb holds only the in-frame ones, with some missing. The profile covers more than 200,000 clones, with 70% to 80% appearing a single time and about 0.23% taken by the ten largest. The sequenced sample was PBMCs. Receptor source: a girl aged 2-10 years in good health and CMV-seronegative.

J is TRBJ2-7 and V is TRBV7-9; 8 nucleotides align to TRBD1. Germline V gene sequence: CDR1 SEHNR, CDR2 FQNEAQ (reference sequence). The junction had 9 bases not matched to a gene; V was cut back by 2 bases and J by 12 bases. The CDR3 spans 13 residues. The CDR3 protein is CASSLHQGANAYF. The DNA of the CDR3 is TGTGCCAGCAGCTTACACCAGGGGGCAAACGCGTACTTC. Variable domain in full (rest from reference TRBV7-9 and TRBJ2-7): DTGVSQNPRHKITKRGQNVTFRCDPISEHNRLYWYRQTLGQGPEFLTYFQNEAQLEKSRLLSDRFSAERPKGSFSTLEIQRTEQGDSAMYLCASSLHQGANAYFGPGTRLTVT.

V is TRBV10-3 and J is TRBJ1-1, with D possibly matching TRBD1 (5 bases). The V end lost 3 bases, the J end lost 1 base, and 9 bases lay between the germline ends. This CDR3 contains 14 residues. Germline V CDR1 and CDR2: ENHRY, SYGVKD. The chain's CDR3 is CAISERGTNTEAFF. DNA of the CDR3: TGTGCCATCAGTGAAAGGGGCACGAACACTGAAGCTTTCTTT.

The chain combines TRBV5-1 with TRBJ2-3; 7 nucleotides agree with TRBD2. The CDR3 consists of 14 residues. Unmatched junction bases numbered 1, after V lost 1 base and J lost 2 bases. The V gene's germline CDR1 is SGHRS and CDR2 YFSETQ. The CDR3 DNA is TGCGCCAGCAGCTTGACTAGCGCCACAGATACGCAGTATTTT. It specifies CASSLTSATDTQYF.

The DNA for the CDR3 is TGTGCCAGCAGTGAAAACCAGCGGGGGGGCAATGAGCAGTTCTTC. Its translation: CASSENQRGGNEQFF. This chain links TRBV25-1 with TRBJ2-1; TRBD2 matches 10 bases. J lost 6 bases, V lost 2 bases, and 4 bases had no gene match. This CDR3 contains 15 residues. Germline CDR1 and CDR2: MGHDK and SYGVNS.

The rearrangement uses TRBV2 and TRBJ2-3, with TRBD1 identical over 7 bases. V lost 4 bases and J lost 6; bases outside the gene matches: 7. Germline loops: CDR1 SNHLY, CDR2 FYNNEI. This CDR3 comprises 14 residues. In nucleotides, the CDR3 is TGTGCCAGCAGTGGGGGCAGGGGGATGGATACGCAGTATTTT. This translates into CASSGGRGMDTQYF. Full variable domain (remainder filled in from reference TRBV2 and TRBJ2-3): EPEVTQTPSHQVTQMGQEVILRCVPISNHLYFYWYRQILGQKVEFLVSFYNNEISEKSEIFDDQFSVERPDGSNFTLKIRSTKLEDSAMYFCASSGGRGMDTQYFGPGTRLTVL.

The V gene is TRBV27, the J gene TRBJ2-5; D call uncertain. This CDR3 comprises 15 residues. V was trimmed by 6 bases and J by 3 bases, leaving 17 bases between them. CDR1 and CDR2 (germline): MNHEY, SMNVEV (reference sequence). The CDR3 nucleotides are TGTGCCAGCAGCTACACCCCCCGACTGAAAGAGACCCAGTACTTC. It is translated as CASSYTPRLKETQYF.

The chain links TRBV14 to TRBJ2-1, with 7 bases fitting TRBD2. Germline loops: CDR1 SGHDN, CDR2 FVKESK. CDR3 size: 15 residues. The V and J ends lost 0 bases and 10 bases, in that order; junction bases with no gene match: 9. The CDR3 sequence: CASSQEAVGLVEQFF. The CDR3 coding sequence is TGTGCCAGCAGCCAAGAGGCGGTCGGACTAGTAGAGCAGTTCTTC.

The chain joins TRBV9 to TRBJ1-1; a possible D gene is TRBD1 (5 bases). Germline V lookup: CDR1 SGDLS, CDR2 YYNGEE. V lost 0 bases to trimming and J lost 5 bases, with 11 bases between them. The CDR3 consists of 14 residues. For the CDR3, the DNA is TGTGCCAGCAGCGTAGAAGGGGAGGGGACTGAAGCTTTCTTT. Translating it yields CASSVEGEGTEAFF.

V is TRBV7-9 and J is TRBJ1-2, with D perhaps TRBD1 (5 bases). CDR1 is SEHNR, CDR2 FQNEAQ, per germline (reference sequence). This CDR3 has 15 residues. V lost 0 bases and J lost 5, with 13 bases in between. CDR3 DNA sequence: TGTGCCAGCAGCTTAGCGGGGGGGACCTATTATGGCTACACCTTC. This encodes CASSLAGGTYYGYTF.

J is TRBJ2-1 and V is TRBV6-4; TRBD2 matches at 14 bases. Germline CDR1 and CDR2: MRHNA and SNTAGT. V shed 5 bases and J 10 bases; nucleotides not matched to a gene: 16. The CDR3 is 18 residues long. The CDR3 nucleotides read TGTGCCAGCAGTAAGAGGGCCTCGACTAGCGGGAGGGCAGAGGAGCAGTTCTTC. This codes for CASSKRASTSGRAEEQFF.

The J gene is TRBJ1-1, the V gene TRBV18; D is ambiguous. CDR1 KGHSH and CDR2 LQKENI come from the germline V gene. V was cut by 6 bases and J by 1 base, with 9 bases left in between. This CDR3 region has 13 residues. DNA of the CDR3: TGTGCCAGCTCCTCAACACAGAACACTGAAGCTTTCTTT. Translating it yields CASSSTQNTEAFF.

This clone was seen a handful of times. The CDR3 coding sequence is TGCGCCAGCAGCTTGAGGGGGAATGGGAACACTGAAGCTTTCTTT. As protein: CASSLRGNGNTEAFF. This rearrangement joins TRBV5-1 to TRBJ1-1, with D tentatively TRBD1 (6 bases). CDR1 and CDR2 from the germline V gene are SGHRS and YFSETQ. There are 15 residues in the CDR3. The ends were cut back, 1 base at V and 1 base at J, with 11 bases in the middle.

This clone was detected only a few times. The CDR3 coding sequence is TGTGCCATCAGTGGGGGACTAGCGGGGCCCTACACCGGGGAGCTGTTTTTT. It yields the protein CAISGGLAGPYTGELFF. The V call is TRBV10-3, the J call TRBJ2-2; TRBD2 agrees at 13 bases. The CDR3 length is 17 residues. Germline CDR1 reads ENHRY; CDR2 reads SYGVKD. V lost 4 bases to trimming and J lost 3 bases; unmatched junction nucleotides: 5.

The chain combines TRBV6-5 with TRBJ1-5, with 7 bases lining up with TRBD1. The CDR3 runs to 15 residues. Germline trimming cut 6 bases from V and 7 bases from J; bases unmatched to any gene: 12. Looked up from germline, CDR1 is MNHEY and CDR2 is SVGAGI. CDR3 amino acids: CASRTGQEEGQPQHF. For the CDR3, the DNA is TGTGCCAGCAGAACCGGACAGGAAGAGGGGCAGCCCCAGCATTTT.

The chain carries TRBV27 and TRBJ1-6; D is possibly TRBD1 (5 bases). CDR3 length: 15 amino acids. Per the germline V gene, CDR1 is MNHEY and CDR2 is SMNVEV (reference sequence). With 2 bases removed from V and 13 bases from J, the gap between germline ends came to 18 bases. For the CDR3, the DNA is TGTGCCAGCAGTTTACTCTGGGGGGTGGGGGACCCCCTCCACTTT. Encoded protein: CASSLLWGVGDPLHF.

The chain carries TRBV5-6 and TRBJ1-5; D unclear. CDR1 and CDR2 (germline): SGHDT, YYEEEE. V was trimmed by 2 bases and J by 0 bases, leaving 12 bases between them. The length of the CDR3 is 16 residues. The CDR3 DNA follows: TGTGCCAGCAGCTTCTACAGAAGCCATAGCAATCAGCCCCAGCATTTT. Residues: CASSFYRSHSNQPQHF.

V gene TRBV15 combines with J gene TRBJ2-1, with D perhaps TRBD2 (5 bases). The CDR3 runs 17 residues. V lost 5 bases and J lost 2, with 19 bases in between. Germline CDR1 is LNHNV and CDR2 is YYDKDF (reference sequence). In DNA form, the CDR3 reads TGTGCCACCAGCTATTCTCGGGCCCAGAGGGCCTACAATGAGCAGTTCTTC. This codes for CATSYSRAQRAYNEQFF.

The chain recombines TRBV10-1 with TRBJ1-3; D is perhaps TRBD1 (6 bases). Trimming took off 5 bases at V and 4 bases at J, with 12 bases between the two ends. Per the germline V gene, CDR1 is WNHNN and CDR2 is SYGVQD (reference sequence). This CDR3 contains 14 residues. DNA for the CDR3: TGCGCCAGCAGTACCGGGACACAAGGAAACACCATATATTTT. Translation gives CASSTGTQGNTIYF.

This clone was counted a single time. CDR3 amino acids: CAWSWTGKSTDTQYF. CDR3 DNA: TGTGCCTGGAGTTGGACAGGAAAGAGCACAGATACGCAGTATTTT. The genes are TRBV30 and TRBJ2-3, with TRBD1 matching 7 bases. There are 15 residues in the CDR3. CDR1 and CDR2 from the germline V gene are GTSNPN and SVGIG (reference sequence). The V gene end was trimmed by 2 bases and the J gene end by 0 bases; junction bases not matched to a gene: 5.

Only a few counts were recorded for this clone. The chain carries TRBV6-1 and TRBJ1-5; D is unresolved. The germline gives CDR1 MNHNS, CDR2 SASEGT. There are 16 residues in the CDR3. Trimming pared 4 bases from V and 5 bases from J, leaving 18 bases between. This CDR3 is CASSAGSHSGDQPQHF. In nucleotides, the CDR3 is TGTGCCAGCAGTGCGGGGTCTCATAGCGGGGATCAGCCCCAGCATTTT.

The chain employs TRBV30 and TRBJ2-3, with 10 nucleotides matching TRBD2. This CDR3 has 15 amino acids. Losses at the gene ends were 2 bases for V and 6 bases for J; bases not matched to a gene: 8. Germline V CDR1 and CDR2: GTSNPN, SVGIG (reference sequence). The CDR3 loop reads CAWSISGRGKDTQYF. The CDR3 DNA reads as TGTGCCTGGAGTATCAGCGGGAGGGGAAAGGATACGCAGTATTTT.

This chain links TRBV11-2 with TRBJ2-7; 7 bases agree with TRBD2. Germline CDR1 is SGHAT and CDR2 is FQNNGV. The CDR3 length is 15 residues. V gave up 2 bases and J gave up 3 bases; unmatched junction bases: 7. The CDR3 nucleotides are TGTGCCAGCAGCTTATGGGGTAGCGGGTACTACGAGCAGTACTTC. It specifies CASSLWGSGYYEQYF. Supplemented by reference TRBV11-2 and TRBJ2-7, the full variable domain reads EAGVAQSPRYKIIEKRQSVAFWCNPISGHATLYWYQQILGQGPKLLIQFQNNGVVDDSQLPKDRFSAERLKGVDSTLKIQPAKLEDSAVYLCASSLWGSGYYEQYFGPGTRLTVT.

This clone was seen a handful of times. The genes are TRBV9 and TRBJ2-1; maybe TRBD1 (5 bases). Trimming removed 0 bases from V and 9 bases from J, with 10 bases in between. Looked up from germline, CDR1 is SGDLS and CDR2 is YYNGEE. The length of the CDR3 is 13 residues. This chain's CDR3 is CASSVGQGVEQFF. The CDR3 DNA is TGTGCCAGCAGCGTAGGGCAGGGCGTTGAGCAGTTCTTC.

The rearrangement uses TRBV5-1 and TRBJ1-2; D is unclear. The CDR3 is 14 amino acids. CDR1 SGHRS and CDR2 YFSETQ come from the germline V gene. Trimming shortened V by 2 bases and J by 0 bases, and 8 bases separated the two germline ends. This CDR3 reads CASSFGGANYGYTF. CDR3 nucleotide sequence: TGCGCCAGCAGCTTCGGCGGCGCTAACTATGGCTACACCTTC.

The chain links TRBV27 to TRBJ1-2; perhaps TRBD1 as D (5 bases). The CDR3 runs to 13 residues. Germline V lookup: CDR1 MNHEY, CDR2 SMNVEV (reference sequence). The germline V and J ends were trimmed by 3 bases and 4 bases, with 9 bases remaining between them. The CDR3 is CASSFSGSYGYTF. The CDR3 DNA reads as TGTGCCAGCAGTTTCTCAGGGTCCTATGGCTACACCTTC.

This clone was picked up one time. V gene TRBV6-1 combines with J gene TRBJ2-2; 7 positions agree with TRBD2. Trimming took 10 bases from V and 7 from J; bases not matched to a gene: 15. Germline V gives CDR1 MNHNS, CDR2 SASEGT. The CDR3 totals 15 residues. CDR3 in amino acids: CAILGSGGWHGELFF. Written as DNA, the CDR3 is TGTGCCATTCTAGGTTCGGGGGGATGGCACGGGGAGCTGTTTTTT.

The chain recombines TRBV7-3 with TRBJ2-7; 9 bases fit TRBD2. CDR1 and CDR2 from the germline V gene are SGHTA and FQGTGA. V shed 6 bases, J shed 2 bases, and the junction held 8 bases outside the gene matches. This CDR3 is 15 amino acids long. The CDR3 bases are TGTGCCAGCAGTCTGACTAGCGGTATTCCCTACGAGCAGTACTTC. This codes for CASSLTSGIPYEQYF.

This chain connects TRBV30 to TRBJ1-1; no clear D gene. V was cut by 0 bases and J by 3 bases, with 8 bases left in between. Germline lookup yields CDR1 GTSNPN and CDR2 SVGIG (reference sequence). The CDR3 has 13 residues. The DNA for the CDR3 is TGTGCCTGGAGTGTCGGAGTGGACACTGAAGCTTTCTTT. Its protein is CAWSVGVDTEAFF.

This chain links TRBV6-5 with TRBJ1-5; the D is unclear. Looked up from germline, CDR1 is MNHEY and CDR2 is SVGAGI. V was shortened by 5 bases and J by 5 bases, with 10 bases between the two germline ends. The CDR3 is 13 residues long. CDR3 residues: CASSRNSDQPQHF. The DNA for the CDR3 is TGTGCCAGCAGTCGAAACTCGGATCAGCCCCAGCATTTT.

V and J are TRBV7-9 and TRBJ1-2; D gene uncertain. The length of the CDR3 is 16 residues. V was pared by 2 bases and J by 7 bases, with 20 bases between. The germline CDR1 and CDR2 sequences are SEHNR and FQNEAQ (reference sequence). The CDR3 reads CASSLRLPILVRGYTF. The CDR3 DNA is TGTGCCAGCAGCTTACGCCTTCCTATTCTAGTCCGTGGCTACACCTTC.

The chain uses TRBV6-1 and TRBJ1-3; 10 bases are shared with TRBD1. With 8 bases clipped from V and 3 bases from J, the junction kept 7 bases outside the gene matches. This CDR3 has 15 amino acids. Germline CDR1 MNHNS, CDR2 SASEGT. CDR3 bases: TGTGCCAGCGCTAGACAGGGGGCGGATGGAAACACCATATATTTT. This sequence encodes CASARQGADGNTIYF.

The gene calls are TRBV5-6 and TRBJ2-1; D might be TRBD2 (5 bases). The ends were cut back, 0 bases at V and 0 bases at J, with 7 bases in the middle. This CDR3 has 15 amino acids. Germline V gene lookup returns CDR1 SGHDT and CDR2 YYEEEE. CDR3 bases: TGTGCCAGCAGCTTGGACCTAGCCTCCTACAATGAGCAGTTCTTC. Its translation is CASSLDLASYNEQFF.